This T cell receptor beta chain was identified in a study of blood T cell repertoires in COVID-19. Generated by immunoSEQ multiplex PCR, the TCRdb table keeps only in-frame clones and is missing some. The repertoire includes roughly 190,000 clones, roughly 80% of them detected once, and around 12% sits in the top ten. The sequenced sample was peripheral blood. The TCR sequence derives from a woman aged 45-65 years with acute or convalescent COVID-19.

CDR3 sequence: CASSLMGGEQYF. Here the CDR3 DNA reads TGTGCCAGCAGCTTAATGGGGGGCGAGCAGTACTTC. The chain uses TRBV7-6 and TRBJ2-7, with a weak D call TRBD2 (6 bases). Germline V gene lookup returns CDR1 SGHVS and CDR2 FNYEAQ. Trimming shortened V by 2 bases and J by 6 bases, and 8 bases separated the two germline ends. This CDR3 contains 12 residues.